These T cell receptor beta chains were read from a single sample in a study of blood T cell repertoires in COVID-19. Produced via immunoSEQ multiplex PCR; TCRdb's table is partial and in-frame only. The data hold some 120,000 clones, with around 90% observed a single time. Sequenced material: peripheral blood. All receptors come from a man aged 45-65 years with active COVID-19. CDR3s include the opening cysteine and the closing phenylalanine or tryptophan. Fields, in order: CDR3 DNA, CDR3 protein, D gene, V gene, clone size, J gene. A D gene is named only where the DNA matches it firmly. The size field is filled for only some rows; it gives once, few, many or a size class.

CDR3nt: TGTGCCAGCAGTTACAGGGGGCTGGATAATGAAAAACTGTTTTTT; CDR3aa: CASSYRGLDNEKLFF; d_gene: TRBD1; v_gene: TRBV27; abundance: .; j_gene: TRBJ1-4
CDR3nt: TGTGCCAGCAGCTTAGACGGCGCAGGGGGCGGGCACACCTTC; CDR3aa: CASSLDGAGGGHTF; d_gene: TRBD1; v_gene: TRBV7-8; abundance: few; j_gene: TRBJ1-2
CDR3nt: TGTGCCAGCTCCCAGGGGCCGAACACTGAAGCTTTCTTT; CDR3aa: CASSQGPNTEAFF; d_gene: .; v_gene: TRBV2; abundance: .; j_gene: TRBJ1-1
CDR3nt: TGCGCCAGCAGCTTGGTCGGGGAGACCCAGTACTTC; CDR3aa: CASSLVGETQYF; d_gene: .; v_gene: TRBV5-1; abundance: .; j_gene: TRBJ2-5
CDR3nt: TGTGCCAGCACCTCGACAGGGGGCCGGGAGACCCAGTACTTC; CDR3aa: CASTSTGGRETQYF; d_gene: TRBD1; v_gene: TRBV3-1/TRBV3-2; abundance: .; j_gene: TRBJ2-5
CDR3nt: TGTGCCACCAGCAGAGATCCGACAGGGAGACTGTCTGGAAACACCATATATTTT; CDR3aa: CATSRDPTGRLSGNTIYF; d_gene: TRBD1; v_gene: TRBV15; abundance: .; j_gene: TRBJ1-3
CDR3nt: TGTGCCAGTAGAGGGAGCCGAGGACTAGCGGGAGGCGGTACGCAGTATTTT; CDR3aa: CASRGSRGLAGGGTQYF; d_gene: TRBD2; v_gene: TRBV19; abundance: .; j_gene: TRBJ2-3
CDR3nt: TGTGCCAGCAGCCAGGACAGGGGTTTAACAGATACGCAGTATTTT; CDR3aa: CASSQDRGLTDTQYF; d_gene: TRBD1; v_gene: TRBV3-1/TRBV3-2; abundance: .; j_gene: TRBJ2-3
CDR3nt: TGTGCCAGCAGCCTGGACAGGGGCGGGCCCCAGCATTTT; CDR3aa: CASSLDRGGPQHF; d_gene: TRBD1; v_gene: TRBV7-8; abundance: .; j_gene: TRBJ1-5
CDR3nt: TGTGCCAGCAGCTTCCCCCGGGTGGCGGCTTTCTTT; CDR3aa: CASSFPRVAAFF; d_gene: .; v_gene: TRBV11-2; abundance: .; j_gene: TRBJ1-1
CDR3nt: TGTGCCAGCAGCTTCTCTAGCGGGAGTCTGGAGACCCAGTACTTC; CDR3aa: CASSFSSGSLETQYF; d_gene: TRBD2; v_gene: TRBV7-9; abundance: .; j_gene: TRBJ2-5
CDR3nt: TGCAGCGTTGAATCGGGGTTTGCCGGCTACACCTTC; CDR3aa: CSVESGFAGYTF; d_gene: .; v_gene: TRBV29-1; abundance: once; j_gene: TRBJ1-2
CDR3nt: TGCAGCGTTGAACAGGGGAACACTGAAGCTTTCTTT; CDR3aa: CSVEQGNTEAFF; d_gene: .; v_gene: TRBV29-1; abundance: .; j_gene: TRBJ1-1
CDR3nt: TGCGCCAGCCGTCCTCTGGGACAGTATCAAGAGACCCAGTACTTC; CDR3aa: CASRPLGQYQETQYF; d_gene: TRBD1; v_gene: TRBV5-1; abundance: once; j_gene: TRBJ2-5
CDR3nt: TGTGCCAGCAACAGGGTCAGGGTCACCTACAATGAGCAGTTCTTC; CDR3aa: CASNRVRVTYNEQFF; d_gene: .; v_gene: TRBV6-5; abundance: .; j_gene: TRBJ2-1
CDR3nt: TGTGCCAGCAGCCCGTCCCTGAGGGAGAATTCACCCCTCCACTTT; CDR3aa: CASSPSLRENSPLHF; d_gene: .; v_gene: TRBV13; abundance: once; j_gene: TRBJ1-6
CDR3nt: TGTGCCAGCAGATATAGCAATCAGCCCCAGCATTTT; CDR3aa: CASRYSNQPQHF; d_gene: .; v_gene: TRBV2; abundance: many; j_gene: TRBJ1-5
CDR3nt: TGCGCCAGCAGCCAAGATGAGGTTAGAGGGAGGGCTTTCGAGGAGCAGTTCTTC; CDR3aa: CASSQDEVRGRAFEEQFF; d_gene: TRBD2; v_gene: TRBV4-1; abundance: .; j_gene: TRBJ2-1
CDR3nt: TGCGCCAGCAGCCGAGAGGACAGGAGCTCCTACAATGAGCAGTTCTTC; CDR3aa: CASSREDRSSYNEQFF; d_gene: TRBD1; v_gene: TRBV4-1; abundance: .; j_gene: TRBJ2-1
CDR3nt: TGTGCCAGCAGTCCAGGGACAGGGGGCTTTGGGGAGACCCAGTACTTC; CDR3aa: CASSPGTGGFGETQYF; d_gene: TRBD1; v_gene: TRBV5-4; abundance: .; j_gene: TRBJ2-5
CDR3nt: TGTGCCAGCAGCTGGAGGACGGGAAACACCGGGGAGCTGTTTTTT; CDR3aa: CASSWRTGNTGELFF; d_gene: .; v_gene: TRBV7-9; abundance: .; j_gene: TRBJ2-2
CDR3nt: TGCGCTAGCAGCTTGGAGCCAGGGGGCCTTGGCACTGAAGCTTTCTTT; CDR3aa: CASSLEPGGLGTEAFF; d_gene: TRBD1; v_gene: TRBV5-1; abundance: .; j_gene: TRBJ1-1
CDR3nt: TGTGCCATCAGAGCTAGCTCCTACAATGAGCAGTTCTTC; CDR3aa: CAIRASSYNEQFF; d_gene: .; v_gene: TRBV10-3; abundance: .; j_gene: TRBJ2-1
CDR3nt: TGCGCCAGCAGTACCGGGACACATGGAAACACCATATATTTT; CDR3aa: CASSTGTHGNTIYF; d_gene: .; v_gene: TRBV5-1; abundance: .; j_gene: TRBJ1-3
CDR3nt: TGTGCCAGCAGTCACAAGGAGTTACGGGGAGAGACCCAGTACTTC; CDR3aa: CASSHKELRGETQYF; d_gene: .; v_gene: TRBV3-1/TRBV3-2; abundance: .; j_gene: TRBJ2-5
CDR3nt: TGTGCCAGCAACAAAGGGGGTACTTTTGGAAAACTGTTTTTT; CDR3aa: CASNKGGTFGKLFF; d_gene: .; v_gene: TRBV28; abundance: .; j_gene: TRBJ1-4
CDR3nt: TGTGCCAGCAGCTTTTCCGGTAGTGAAGCTTTCTTT; CDR3aa: CASSFSGSEAFF; d_gene: .; v_gene: TRBV11-2; abundance: .; j_gene: TRBJ1-1
CDR3nt: TGTGCCAGCTCACTTTCTCCACAGGGTCTTGCAGACTCACAGTTCTTC; CDR3aa: CASSLSPQGLADSQFF; d_gene: .; v_gene: TRBV18; abundance: .; j_gene: TRBJ2-1
CDR3nt: TGTGCCAGCAGTGCCTCGACAGGGAAGCATGATACGCAGTATTTT; CDR3aa: CASSASTGKHDTQYF; d_gene: TRBD1; v_gene: TRBV2; abundance: once; j_gene: TRBJ2-3
CDR3nt: TGTGCCAGCAGCTTAGCGCAGGGTGAGGCCAACGTCCTGACTTTC; CDR3aa: CASSLAQGEANVLTF; d_gene: .; v_gene: TRBV7-8; abundance: .; j_gene: TRBJ2-6